This is a list of T cell receptor beta chains from one sample in a study of T-cell reconstitution after alpha-beta-depleted transplantation in children. Each CDR3 protein is one row after TCRdb ran MiXCR on the PCR reads. This sample carries approximately 400,000 distinct CDR3 sequences, approximately 11% of them seen once, and the ten largest clones take 4.5% to 7%. The source material was PBMCs from the stem cell graft donor, sampled from the stem cell graft. These receptors originate from a human donor who donated a stem cell graft to a child with acute myeloid leukemia. The CDR3 runs from the conserved cysteine through the conserved F or W. D genes are given only for firm matches. Only part of the rows carry a size: once, few, many, or a class if the clone is expanded.

TRBV20-1	.	.	TRBJ2-1	TGCAGTGCTAGCCGGGGCAACTGGTACAATGAGCAGTTCTTC	CSASRGNWYNEQFF
TRBV5-4	.	.	TRBJ1-2	TGTGCCAGCAGCTTGTTGGGCAGTACTACTAACTATGGCTACACCTTC	CASSLLGSTTNYGYTF
TRBV4-1	.	.	TRBJ1-5	TGCGCCAGCAGCCAACAGGCGTTCAATCAGCCCCAGCATTTT	CASSQQAFNQPQHF
TRBV5-1	.	few	TRBJ2-1	TGCGCCAGCAGCTTGTCCCTTGGAGTTTACAATGAGCAGTTCTTC	CASSLSLGVYNEQFF
TRBV25-1	TRBD1	few	TRBJ1-6	TGTGCCAGCAGTGAATTGGCGGGGACAGGGACTGATTCACCCCTCCACTTT	CASSELAGTGTDSPLHF
TRBV20-1	.	.	TRBJ1-2	TGCAGTGCTTGGGCAGAGGGGATCACCTCTGGCTACACCTTC	CSAWAEGITSGYTF
TRBV11-3	TRBD1	.	TRBJ2-3	TGTGCCAGCAGCTTAGATTCCGGACAGGGATACACAGATACGCAGTATTTT	CASSLDSGQGYTDTQYF
TRBV7-2	.	few	TRBJ2-7	TGTGCCAGCAGCTTAGCGTTGGACGGGAGTACTCTTCCCTACGAGCAGTACTTC	CASSLALDGSTLPYEQYF
TRBV15	TRBD2	.	TRBJ2-2	TGTGCCACCAGCCCCCGGGGTAGCGGGAGTCTAACCGGGGAGCTGTTTTTT	CATSPRGSGSLTGELFF
TRBV7-8	.	few	TRBJ2-1	TGTGCCAGCAGCTGGGATGGAGGGAGCTCCTACAATGAGCAGTTCTTC	CASSWDGGSSYNEQFF